This entry concerns a single TCR beta chain. The sample originates from a study of blood T cell repertoires in COVID-19. On the study more broadly: COVID-19 samples from acute and convalescent phases originated in the United States, Italy and Spain. T cells, B-cell-depleted T cells, or PBMCs supplied cDNA or gDNA.

This CDR3 spans 15 amino acids. V lost 3 bases and J lost 6; bases outside the gene matches: 6. The V gene's germline CDR1 is MDHEN and CDR2 SYDVKM. Authors' methods: Reference gene primers were amplified, and this amplification served to estimate nucleated cell counts. Sequenced by immunoSEQ multiplex PCR; TCRdb stores in-frame clones only, minus some. V, J and clone size were drawn from that table, and D and trimming were deduced from the DNA. The table records tens of thousands of clones, 86% of them present only once. Sequencing was done on a sample of peripheral blood. V gene TRBV28 combines with J gene TRBJ1-3, with 9 bases fitting TRBD1. The sequence was collected from a man aged 30 to 39 with acute or convalescent COVID-19. The CDR3 DNA follows: TGTGCCAGCAGTTTGGCCGGGACAGGGAAAAACACCATATATTTT. Its translation: CASSLAGTGKNTIYF.